What follows is one T cell receptor (beta chain) and its context. The antigen is not known. This entry belongs to a study of monozygotic twins with cystic fibrosis. Overall study context: Libraries were built from 2.5 to 3.5 micrograms of fragmented DNA using about 14 PCR cycles.

Sequenced by immunoSEQ multiplex PCR; TCRdb stores in-frame clones only, minus some. The data contain about 10,000 clones, roughly 97% of them singletons. Study outcomes and limitations: In 13 of 16 pairs, V gene usage was closest to the co-twin's. The repertoire was suggested to be naive-dominated, clonality median approximately 0.0098. Monozygotic CF twins shared more identical nucleotide clonotypes than unrelated patients.

The CDR3 length is 15 residues. Germline CDR1 is SGHRS and CDR2 is YFSETQ. Trimming removed 0 bases from V and 5 bases from J, with 14 bases in between. V gene TRBV5-1 combines with J gene TRBJ1-2; the D gene is possibly TRBD1 (6 bases). The specimen sequenced was blood. The source of this sequence is a boy aged 5-17 years with cystic fibrosis. DNA for the CDR3: TGCGCCAGCAGCTTGGACAGGGAATGGGCGTATGGCTACACCTTC. Amino acid sequence: CASSLDREWAYGYTF.